This section outlines one T cell receptor (beta chain) sequence together with its context. Its antigen is not yet known. The record has no base qualities; no much larger clone is one base away. These data belong to a study of T cells in Graves' hyperthyroidism and ophthalmopathy (dated by TCRdb to between 2018 and 2020). Context from the whole study: Peripheral blood samples were taken at the time of initial diagnosis, prior to any treatment. After blood sampling, hyperthyroidism patients were treated with methimazole at a starting dose of 30 mg daily, and ophthalmopathy patients were treated with high-dose intravenous methylprednisolone. The roughly 99 discovery patients were divided at random into training and test sets in a 7:3 ratio. Whether ophthalmopathy could be predicted prospectively was tested in an independent validation cohort made up of 18 to 20 hyperthyroidism patients plus 17 patients who later progressed to ophthalmopathy. Thyroid tissue and blood T-cell repertoires from about 6 Graves' hyperthyroidism patients were also compared in the study. A discovery cohort of approximately 97 patients, 43 with Graves' ophthalmopathy and approximately 57 with stable Graves' hyperthyroidism, was used to find distinguishing TCR V-J signatures. The paper describes TCR Vbeta CDR3 sequencing of 130 to 150 peripheral blood samples, made up of about 41 ophthalmopathy patients, 70 to 80 hyperthyroidism patients and some 17 progressor patients.

The study at large found these results: In validation, the model predicted progression to ophthalmopathy with approximately 69% sensitivity and approximately 74% specificity, a median of around six months before onset. No statistical method was used to fix the sample size in advance, and group allocation was not hidden from the investigators. Most expanded thyroid clonotypes (frequency above 0.001) were also detected in blood, suggesting blood repertoires may reflect thyroid immune responses. A model built on a 13 V-J signature distinguished ophthalmopathy from stable hyperthyroidism, reaching roughly 88% sensitivity and about 81% specificity in cross-validation and 80%/75% in testing.

Trimming removed 5 bases from V and 2 bases from J, leaving 7 bases between the germline ends. The germline V gene supplies CDR1 SGHVS and CDR2 FQNEAQ. Counted from cysteine to phenylalanine, this CDR3 has 14 amino acids. The kept DNA is CDR3 alone, 42 bases in frame from the first base. The TCR beta CDR3 regions were amplified from RNA transcripts. The TCR CDR3 was subjected to a first round of RT-PCR using the HTBI primer set and the Qiagen OneStep RT-PCR kit. The libraries were constructed in a second round of multiplex PCR and then size-selected and purified. The libraries were sequenced on an Illumina HiSeq2000 using paired-end 100 bp reads. The authors' analysis ran thus. Raw data were processed with SOAPnuke, discarding reads with adapters, uncalled bases, mean Phred below 15, or no exact constant-primer or identifier match. High-quality paired reads were merged with COPE v1.2.5, and unique nucleotide sequences were defined as clonotypes. MiTCR v1.1 was used to align the clonotypes against IMGT TRBV, TRBD and TRBJ reference segments. Analysis was restricted to V-J combinations with a frequency above 0.0001, which covered just over 98% of repertoires. A TCS score was defined as the ratio of F50 (clonal expansion) to E x V (chaos), with BLOSUM62-based TCRdist applied between CDR3 peptides within each V-J. Welch's t-statistics and random forest reduced roughly 540 V-J features to about 12, which were used in a naive Bayes classifier (R e1071). Through fastp at Q25 and MiXCR, TCRdb rebuilt clones from the public reads, retaining in-frame beta chains. Identical CDR3 protein sequences are pooled into one entry, listed with their most common genes and DNA. The authors' filters were not applied to this entry. The sample includes a few hundred thousand distinct CDR3 sequences, with less than 20% observed a single time. The ten largest clones take up about 7.7% of the sample.

Stable Graves' hyperthyroidism was defined as no progression to ophthalmopathy during 18 months of follow-up. The hyperthyroidism patients were between 18 and 65 years old and newly diagnosed, with a disease duration of less than 2 months. Patients with uncontrolled infections, other autoimmune diseases, pregnancy or lactation were excluded. Clinical symptoms, serum thyroxine and TRAb, thyroid ultrasound, and orbital computed tomography formed the basis for the diagnoses. Ficoll-Paque density gradient centrifugation was used to isolate PBMCs from approximately 10 ml of fresh peripheral blood. Total RNA was extracted with Trizol reagent, and quality was checked on an Agilent 2100 Bioanalyzer.

In this chain, TRBV7-8 is recombined with TRBJ1-6; no confident D gene assignment can be made. The sequenced sample was blood. This sequence originates from a woman under 30 with Graves' hyperthyroidism. The CDR3 amino acid sequence is: CASSQAPYNSPLHF. The DNA sequence is TGTGCCAGCAGCCAAGCCCCCTATAATTCACCCCTCCACTTT.